The 5 T cell receptor beta chains below all came from one sample that was sequenced in a study of blood T cell repertoires in COVID-19. Clones were sequenced by immunoSEQ multiplex PCR, and TCRdb holds only the in-frame ones, with some missing. The sample includes about 220,000 clones, approximately 77% seen only once; the top ten take less than 4%. The material sequenced was peripheral blood. The source of these receptors is a woman over 75 with acute or convalescent COVID-19.

CDR3 nucleotides: TGTGCCAGCTCACCTGGGACAGGGTTGTTTGAGCAGTTCTTC. Its protein is CASSPGTGLFEQFF. V gene TRBV18 combines with J gene TRBJ2-1, with 9 nucleotides matching TRBD1. J lost 9 bases, V lost 3 bases, and 6 bases had no gene match. The CDR3 is 14 amino acids. Germline-derived CDR1 and CDR2 are KGHSH and LQKENI.

J is TRBJ2-1 and V is TRBV7-6; the match to TRBD2 covers 9 bases. The CDR3 has 19 residues. V lost 0 bases, J lost 0 bases, and 9 bases stayed unmatched. Per the germline V gene, CDR1 is SGHVS and CDR2 is FNYEAQ. DNA for the CDR3: TGTGCCAGCAGCTTAGCGTGGCTAGCGGGGCCCAGCTCCTACAATGAGCAGTTCTTC. Its protein product is CASSLAWLAGPSSYNEQFF.

This clone occurred a few times. This sequence joins TRBV7-2 and TRBJ2-1; D is perhaps TRBD1 (5 bases). The CDR3 length is 15 residues. Trimming removed 1 base from V and 9 bases from J, with 16 bases in between. CDR1 and CDR2 from the germline V gene are SGHTA and FQGNSA. The CDR3 loop is CASSLVGRRGGEQFF. CDR3 coding DNA: TGTGCCAGCAGCTTAGTCGGAAGAAGGGGTGGTGAGCAGTTCTTC.

V gene TRBV10-3 combines with J gene TRBJ1-2; 9 nucleotides line up with TRBD1. J lost 3 bases, V lost 0 bases, and 8 bases had no gene match. Germline V gene data show CDR1 as ENHRY and CDR2 as SYGVKD. This CDR3 is built from 17 residues. For the CDR3, the DNA is TGTGCCATCAGTGAGTCGGGACAGGGTAGTCTATACTATGGCTACACCTTC. It yields the protein CAISESGQGSLYYGYTF.

CDR3 DNA sequence: TGTGCCAGCAGTGGACAGGCTGCAACTAATGAAAAACTGTTTTTT. This sequence encodes CASSGQAATNEKLFF. The gene calls are TRBV2 and TRBJ1-4; D perhaps matches TRBD1 (6 bases). Trimming took 4 bases from V and 0 from J, leaving 9 bases between them. This CDR3 spans 15 amino acids. Germline V gene data show CDR1 as SNHLY and CDR2 as FYNNEI.